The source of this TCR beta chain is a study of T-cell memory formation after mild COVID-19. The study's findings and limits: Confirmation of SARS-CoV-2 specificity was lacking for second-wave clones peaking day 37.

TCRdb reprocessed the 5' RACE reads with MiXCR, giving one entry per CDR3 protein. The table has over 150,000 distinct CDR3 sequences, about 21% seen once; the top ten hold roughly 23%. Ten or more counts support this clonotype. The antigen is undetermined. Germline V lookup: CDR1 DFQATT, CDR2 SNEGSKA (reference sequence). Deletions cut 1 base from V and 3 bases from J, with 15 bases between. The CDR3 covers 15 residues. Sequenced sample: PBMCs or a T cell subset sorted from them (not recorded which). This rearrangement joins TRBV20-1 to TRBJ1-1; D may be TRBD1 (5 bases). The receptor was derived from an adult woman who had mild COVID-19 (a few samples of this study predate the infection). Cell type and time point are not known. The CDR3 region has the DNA TGCAGTGCTAGAGCCTCGGAGGGAGGGGACACTGAAGCTTTCTTT. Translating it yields CSARASEGGDTEAFF.